The 17 T cell receptor beta chains listed next were all sequenced from one sample in a study of post-analysis software for immune sequencing data. Unique-molecular-identifier-tagged TCR beta cDNA libraries were used. TCRdb passed the PCR reads through MiXCR, listing each CDR3 protein once. The sample lists some 160,000 distinct CDR3 sequences, around 34% seen once, with 25% to 35% in the top ten. This material consisted of blood, taken after autologous hematopoietic stem cell transplantation. The origin of the receptors is a girl between 5 and 17 years old with multiple sclerosis.

This clonotype was seen repeatedly, ten times or more. The rearrangement joins TRBV5-1 to TRBJ1-2; no clear D gene. This CDR3 is built from 16 residues. Between the trimmed V and J ends, which lost 4 bases and 7 bases, there was a span of 23 bases. Germline CDR1 SGHRS, CDR2 YFSETQ. CDR3 coding DNA: TGCGCCAGCAGCCAGAGATCCGGGAGAGAAGACGGTGGCTACACCTTC. Protein sequence: CASSQRSGREDGGYTF.

This clonotype appeared a few times. This chain connects TRBV12-3 or TRBV12-4 to TRBJ1-1; no definite D call. The V end was cut by 5 bases, the J end by 4 bases, with 11 bases between. The CDR3 sequence is 13 residues long. In DNA form, the CDR3 reads TGTGCCAGCAGTGTCAGAATCCCCACTGAAGCTTTCTTT. It yields the protein CASSVRIPTEAFF.

The chain has TRBV3-1 and TRBJ2-3; TRBD2 matches 16 bases. This CDR3 comprises 15 residues. CDR1 and CDR2 from the germline V gene are LGHDT and YNNKEL (reference sequence). Losses at the gene ends were 4 bases for V and 6 bases for J; bases not matched to a gene: 1. The CDR3 nucleotides are TGTGCCAGCAGCCGGGGACTAGCGGGAGGGGATACGCAGTATTTT. This codes for CASSRGLAGGDTQYF.

This chain links TRBV7-3 with TRBJ1-1; unclear D gene. The CDR3 has 14 residues. Germline CDR1 reads SGHTA; CDR2 reads FQGTGA. With 4 bases removed from V and 4 bases from J, the gap between germline ends came to 13 bases. The CDR3 DNA follows: TGTGCCAGCAGCTCCGGGAGAGGAAGCACTGAAGCTTTCTTT. Residues: CASSSGRGSTEAFF.

The chain couples TRBV25-1 to TRBJ1-2, with D hard to call. Per the germline V gene, CDR1 is MGHDK and CDR2 is SYGVNS. Trimming removed 4 bases at V and 2 bases at J, with 14 bases between. The CDR3 length is 15 residues. For the CDR3, the DNA is TGTGCCAGCAGTGCCTCGGGTCCAGAGAACTATGGCTACACCTTC. This encodes CASSASGPENYGYTF.

The table lists this clonotype with a few counts. This rearrangement joins TRBV29-1 to TRBJ2-5, with D possibly matching TRBD2 (5 bases). There are 14 residues in the CDR3. V was trimmed by 0 bases and J by 5 bases, leaving 13 bases between them. Germline V gene data show CDR1 as SQVTM and CDR2 as ANQGSEA. In nucleotides, the CDR3 is TGCAGCGTTGAAGATGTCCGGGATACGGAGACCCAGTACTTC. It codes for CSVEDVRDTETQYF.

This clonotype was picked up a small number of times. This rearrangement joins TRBV10-3 to TRBJ2-3, with unresolved D. This CDR3 has 17 amino acids. The germline V gene encodes CDR1 ENHRY and CDR2 SYGVKD. V was trimmed by 4 bases and J by 4 bases, leaving 21 bases between them. CDR3 DNA: TGTGCCATCAGTGCGAACGACCTACTCCCAACGGCAGATACGCAGTATTTT. Its protein is CAISANDLLPTADTQYF.

This sequence joins TRBV20-1 and TRBJ2-7, with TRBD2 matching over 7 bases. CDR3 size: 14 residues. V shed 2 bases and J 2 bases; nucleotides not matched to a gene: 6. Germline V CDR1 and CDR2: DFQATT, SNEGSKA (reference sequence). The DNA for the CDR3 is TGCAGTGCTAGAATTCCGGGACTACCCTACGAGCAGTACTTC. Protein: CSARIPGLPYEQYF.

This clonotype was seen a few times. V usage is TRBV6-1 and J usage is TRBJ2-5; D might be TRBD1 or TRBD2, each matching 5 bases. The end of the DNA is better explained by TRBJ2-7, so the J call may be wrong. The CDR3 loop spans 11 amino acids. The germline gives CDR1 MNHNS, CDR2 SASEGT. The CDR3 DNA sequence: TGTGCCAGCAGTGGGGGGTTCGAGCAGTACTTC. This gives the protein CASSGGFEQYF.

Ten or more counts support this clonotype. The chain combines TRBV10-3 with TRBJ2-1; TRBD2 matches 10 bases. V trimming: 2 bases; J trimming: 14 bases; junction bases outside the gene matches: 6. The CDR3 has 13 amino acids. Germline V gene sequence: CDR1 ENHRY, CDR2 SYGVKD. CDR3 sequence reads: CAISEASGSEKFF. Written as DNA, the CDR3 is TGTGCCATCAGTGAGGCTAGCGGGAGCGAGAAGTTCTTC.

This clonotype appeared a few times. The chain uses TRBV10-2 and TRBJ2-1, with 11 bases fitting TRBD2. Trimming took 3 bases from V and 10 from J; bases not matched to a gene: 14. Germline CDR1 is WSHSY and CDR2 is SAAADI. The CDR3 runs 17 residues. CDR3 in amino acids: CASSDLWGSGRAWEQFF. CDR3 coding DNA: TGCGCCAGCAGTGACCTTTGGGGTAGCGGGAGGGCCTGGGAGCAGTTCTTC.

This clonotype turned up a few times. The chain joins TRBV10-3 to TRBJ2-7; 9 nucleotides match TRBD2. Losses at the gene ends were 6 bases for V and 6 bases for J; bases not matched to a gene: 6. Germline V gene lookup returns CDR1 ENHRY and CDR2 SYGVKD. The CDR3 totals 13 residues. The CDR3 DNA sequence: TGTGCCATCAGGAAGGGACTAGCCTCCGAGCAGTACTTC. It codes for CAIRKGLASEQYF.

In its sample, this clonotype was seen a few times. The CDR3: CASEEPGTLEAFF. The CDR3 DNA sequence: TGTGCTAGTGAGGAGCCCGGGACACTTGAAGCTTTCTTT. The V call is TRBV12-5, the J call TRBJ1-1; maybe TRBD1 (6 bases). Germline V CDR1 and CDR2: LGHNT, FRNRAP. V lost 7 bases and J lost 7, with 16 bases in between. CDR3 length: 13 residues.

The DNA for the CDR3 is TGTGCCAGCAGTTTACAGGGGCCCCTTGAGGATCAGTACTTC. The encoded protein is CASSLQGPLEDQYF. The chain carries TRBV12-3 or TRBV12-4 and TRBJ2-7; D is perhaps TRBD1 (6 bases). The CDR3 has 14 residues. V shed 2 bases and J shed 10 bases, with 18 bases lying between them.

This clonotype was picked up a small number of times. The V gene is TRBV13, the J gene TRBJ1-1; D remains unclear. The germline gives CDR1 PRHDT, CDR2 FYEKMQ (reference sequence). Trimming removed 3 bases at V and 0 bases at J, with 14 bases between. There are 16 residues in the CDR3. In DNA, the CDR3 is TGTGCCAGCAGCTTGAACCCCCTATTATTGAACACTGAAGCTTTCTTT. This gives the protein CASSLNPLLLNTEAFF.

This clonotype has more than one count but fewer than ten. The chain combines TRBV7-8 with TRBJ2-1; TRBD2 aligns across 10 bases. CDR3 length: 16 residues. The germline V gene has CDR1 SGHVS and CDR2 FQNEAQ. J gave up 4 bases and V 5 bases, and 8 bases lay outside the gene matches. For the CDR3, the DNA is TGTGCCAGCAGCCTCCGGACTAGCGGACATTACAATGAGCAGTTCTTC. It encodes CASSLRTSGHYNEQFF.

The genes are TRBV7-9 and TRBJ2-7; TRBD1 is a possible D gene (6 bases). In germline, CDR1 is SEHNR, CDR2 FQNEAQ (reference sequence). The CDR3 spans 13 residues. V dropped 2 bases and J dropped 7 bases, with 12 bases sitting between them. The CDR3 region has the DNA TGTGCCAGCAGCTTATTCAGGGGAGAAGAGCAGTACTTC. Translating gives CASSLFRGEEQYF.